This TCR beta chain was identified during a study of blood T cell repertoires in COVID-19. The method was immunoSEQ multiplex PCR; TCRdb's version includes in-frame clones alone and lacks a portion of them. The sample lists 50,000 to 65,000 clones; approximately 83% were seen once. The CDR3 is made up of 15 amino acids. The clonotype comes from a human donor in a cohort sampled during active COVID-19. The rearrangement uses TRBV21-1 and TRBJ2-2; TRBD2 is the table's D call and was not checked against the DNA. TRBV21-1 is designated a pseudogene. Sequences were obtained from peripheral blood. The CDR3 spells CASSKVGGNTGELFF. The CDR3 nucleotides read TGTGCCAGCAGCAAAGTCGGCGGGAACACCGGGGAGCTGTTTTTT.